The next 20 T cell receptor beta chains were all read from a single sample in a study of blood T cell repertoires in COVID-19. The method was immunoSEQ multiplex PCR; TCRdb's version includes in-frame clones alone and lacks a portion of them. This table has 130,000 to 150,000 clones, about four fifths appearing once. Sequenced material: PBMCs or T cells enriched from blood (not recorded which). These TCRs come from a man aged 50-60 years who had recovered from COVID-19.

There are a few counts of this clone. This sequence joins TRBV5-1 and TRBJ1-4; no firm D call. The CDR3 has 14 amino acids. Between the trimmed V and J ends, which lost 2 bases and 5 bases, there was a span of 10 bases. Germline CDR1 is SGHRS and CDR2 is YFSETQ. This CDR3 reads CASSFPGPNEKLFF. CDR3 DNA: TGCGCCAGCAGCTTCCCAGGTCCGAATGAAAAACTGTTTTTT. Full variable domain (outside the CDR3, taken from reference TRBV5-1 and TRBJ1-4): KAGVTQTPRYLIKTRGQQVTLSCSPISGHRSVSWYQQTPGQGLQFLFEYFSETQRNKGNFPGRFSGRQFSNSRSEMNVSTLELGDSALYLCASSFPGPNEKLFFGSGTQLSVL.

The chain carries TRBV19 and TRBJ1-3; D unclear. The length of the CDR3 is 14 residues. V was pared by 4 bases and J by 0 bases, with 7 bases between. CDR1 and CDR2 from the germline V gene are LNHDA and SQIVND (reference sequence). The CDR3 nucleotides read TGTGCCAGTAGTAACATTTTCTCTGGAAACACCATATATTTT. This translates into CASSNIFSGNTIYF.

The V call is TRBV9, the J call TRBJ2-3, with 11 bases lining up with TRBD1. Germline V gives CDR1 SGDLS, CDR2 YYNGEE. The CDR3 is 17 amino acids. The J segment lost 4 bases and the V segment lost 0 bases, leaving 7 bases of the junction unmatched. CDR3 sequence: CASSVGPGQGVPDTQYF. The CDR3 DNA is TGTGCCAGCAGCGTAGGTCCGGGACAGGGGGTCCCAGATACGCAGTATTTT.

The CDR3 DNA sequence: TGCAGCGCGCGCGGACTAGCGGGCGGGGATGAGCAGTTCTTC. It is translated as CSARGLAGGDEQFF. The chain has TRBV29-1 and TRBJ2-1; 11 bases fit TRBD2. This CDR3 contains 14 residues. With 7 bases clipped from V and 8 bases from J, the junction kept 10 bases outside the gene matches. Looked up from germline, CDR1 is SQVTM and CDR2 is ANQGSEA.

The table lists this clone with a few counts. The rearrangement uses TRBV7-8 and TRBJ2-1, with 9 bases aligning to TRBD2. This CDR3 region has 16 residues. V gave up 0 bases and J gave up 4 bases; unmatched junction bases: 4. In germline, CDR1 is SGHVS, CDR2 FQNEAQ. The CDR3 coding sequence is TGTGCCAGCAGCTTAGCTGAGCGGGGGGCGTACAATGAGCAGTTCTTC. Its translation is CASSLAERGAYNEQFF.

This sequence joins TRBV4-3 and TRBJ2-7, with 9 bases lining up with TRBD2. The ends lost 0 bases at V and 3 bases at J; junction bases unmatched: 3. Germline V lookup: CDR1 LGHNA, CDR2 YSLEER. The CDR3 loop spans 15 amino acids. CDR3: CASSQEVRGGYEQYF. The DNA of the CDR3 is TGCGCCAGCAGCCAAGAGGTGCGGGGGGGCTACGAGCAGTACTTC.

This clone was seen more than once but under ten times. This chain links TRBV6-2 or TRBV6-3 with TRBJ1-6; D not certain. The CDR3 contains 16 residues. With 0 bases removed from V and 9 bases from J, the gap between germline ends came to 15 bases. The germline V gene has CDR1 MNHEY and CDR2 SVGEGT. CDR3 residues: CASSYSLILPGSPLHF. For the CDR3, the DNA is TGTGCCAGCAGTTACTCGTTGATTCTCCCAGGTTCACCCCTCCACTTT.

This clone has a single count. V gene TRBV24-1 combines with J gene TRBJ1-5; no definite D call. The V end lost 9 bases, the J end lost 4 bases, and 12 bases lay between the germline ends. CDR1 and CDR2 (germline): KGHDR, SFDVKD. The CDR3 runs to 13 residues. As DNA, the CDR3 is TGTGCCACCCGAGTGAGATTGAATCAGCCCCAGCATTTT. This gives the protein CATRVRLNQPQHF.

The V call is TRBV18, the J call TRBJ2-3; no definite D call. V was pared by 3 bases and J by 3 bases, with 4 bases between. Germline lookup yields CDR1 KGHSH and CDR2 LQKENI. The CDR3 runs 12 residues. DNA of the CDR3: TGTGCCAGCTCACCTCCGACAGATACGCAGTATTTT. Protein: CASSPPTDTQYF.

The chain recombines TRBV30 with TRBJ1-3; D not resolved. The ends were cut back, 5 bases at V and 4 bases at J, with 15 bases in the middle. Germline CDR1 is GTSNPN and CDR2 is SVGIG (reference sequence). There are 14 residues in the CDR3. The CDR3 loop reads CAWLPRSVGNTIYF. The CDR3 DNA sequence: TGTGCCTGGTTACCGAGATCCGTGGGAAACACCATATATTTT.

In nucleotides, the CDR3 is TGTGCCAGCAGCCCTTTGTACCAAGAGACCCAGTACTTC. Translating gives CASSPLYQETQYF. The chain employs TRBV3-1 (or the pseudogene TRBV3-2) and TRBJ2-5; no definite D call. Germline-derived CDR1 and CDR2 are LGHDT and YNNKEL (reference sequence). The V end lost 4 bases, the J end lost 0 bases, and 6 bases lay between the germline ends. This CDR3 comprises 13 residues.

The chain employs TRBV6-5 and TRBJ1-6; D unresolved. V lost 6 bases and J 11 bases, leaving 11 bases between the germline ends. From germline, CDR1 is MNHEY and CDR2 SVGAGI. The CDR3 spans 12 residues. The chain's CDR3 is CASSNRGPPLHF. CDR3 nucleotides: TGTGCCAGCAGCAATCGTGGCCCACCCCTCCACTTT.

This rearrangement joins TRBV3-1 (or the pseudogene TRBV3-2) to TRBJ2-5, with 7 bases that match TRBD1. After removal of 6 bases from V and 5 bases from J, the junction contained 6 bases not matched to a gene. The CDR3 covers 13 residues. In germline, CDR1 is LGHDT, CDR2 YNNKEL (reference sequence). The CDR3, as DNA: TGTGCCAGCAGTCAACAGGGGTTGGAGACCCAGTACTTC. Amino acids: CASSQQGLETQYF.

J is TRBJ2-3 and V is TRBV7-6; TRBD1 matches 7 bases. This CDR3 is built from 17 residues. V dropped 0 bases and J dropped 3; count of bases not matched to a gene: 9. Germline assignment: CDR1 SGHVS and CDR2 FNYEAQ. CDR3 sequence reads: CASSLAVSAGGTDTQYF. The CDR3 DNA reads TGTGCCAGCAGCTTAGCGGTTTCGGCAGGGGGAACAGATACGCAGTATTTT.

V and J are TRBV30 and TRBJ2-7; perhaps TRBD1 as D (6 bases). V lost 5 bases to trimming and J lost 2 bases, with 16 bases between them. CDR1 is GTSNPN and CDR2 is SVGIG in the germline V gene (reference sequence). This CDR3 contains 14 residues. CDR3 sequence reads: CAWDDDRLAYEQYF. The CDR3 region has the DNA TGTGCCTGGGACGATGACAGGTTGGCCTACGAGCAGTACTTC.

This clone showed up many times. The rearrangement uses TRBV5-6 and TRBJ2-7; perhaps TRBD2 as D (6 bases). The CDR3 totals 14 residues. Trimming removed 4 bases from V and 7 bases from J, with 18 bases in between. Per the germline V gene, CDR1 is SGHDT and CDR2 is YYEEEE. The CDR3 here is CASSPGDFRGEQYF. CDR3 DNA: TGTGCCAGCAGCCCGGGGGACTTCCGGGGGGAGCAGTACTTC. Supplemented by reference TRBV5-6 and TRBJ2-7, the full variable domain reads DAGVTQSPTHLIKTRGQQVTLRCSPKSGHDTVSWYQQALGQGPQFIFQYYEEEERQRGNFPDRFSGHQFPNYSSELNVNALLLGDSALYLCASSPGDFRGEQYFGPGTRLTVT.

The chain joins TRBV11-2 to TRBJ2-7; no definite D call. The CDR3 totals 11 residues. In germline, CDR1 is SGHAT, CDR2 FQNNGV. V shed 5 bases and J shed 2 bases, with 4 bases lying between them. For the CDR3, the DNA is TGTGCCAGCAGCACAACCTACGAGCAGTACTTC. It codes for CASSTTYEQYF.

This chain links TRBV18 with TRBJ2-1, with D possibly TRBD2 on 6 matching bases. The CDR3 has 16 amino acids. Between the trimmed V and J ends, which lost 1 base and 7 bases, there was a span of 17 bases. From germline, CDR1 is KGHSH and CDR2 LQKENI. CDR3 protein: CASSPQELAFVNEQFF. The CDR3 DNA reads TGTGCCAGCTCACCACAAGAACTAGCTTTCGTGAATGAGCAGTTCTTC.

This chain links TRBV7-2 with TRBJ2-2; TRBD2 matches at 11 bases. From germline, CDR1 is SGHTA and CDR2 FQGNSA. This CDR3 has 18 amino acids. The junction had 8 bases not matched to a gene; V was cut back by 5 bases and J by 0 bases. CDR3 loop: CASSLLLAGASNTGELFF. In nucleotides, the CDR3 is TGTGCCAGCAGCCTCCTACTAGCGGGGGCCTCGAACACCGGGGAGCTGTTTTTT.

CDR3 sequence: CASSTVIGGTQYF. The CDR3 DNA sequence: TGTGCCAGCAGCACGGTGATAGGGGGTACGCAGTATTTT. The chain recombines TRBV14 with TRBJ2-3, with TRBD1 as a possible D gene (6 bases). Germline assignment: CDR1 SGHDN and CDR2 FVKESK. V was shortened by 5 bases and J by 8 bases, with 14 bases between the two germline ends. The CDR3 is 13 amino acids.